This TCR beta chain comes out of a study of cytomegalovirus exposure and HLA in healthy donors. General observations from the study: Using a false discovery rate of 0.05, a later analysis showed that 16,000 or so TCR beta sequences were associated with HLA alleles. A later analysis revealed that TCR association rates differed between HLA loci, peaking at DRB1 and bottoming out at HLA-C. When the data were analyzed later, several of the most significant clusters appeared to be linked to common viral pathogens.

Germline V gene sequence: CDR1 SGHTA, CDR2 FQGNSA. The V gene lost 5 bases and the J gene lost 0 bases, with 12 bases spanning the gap. The CDR3 extends over 15 amino acids. Comments on this clone: Its antigen is not known.

Researchers ran the PCR with 60 Vbeta and 13 Jbeta primers. Only in-frame clones appear in the TCRdb table, and some are missing; sequencing was by immunoSEQ multiplex PCR. Among about 210,000 clones, around 81% were seen once, and the ten largest hold 10%. The material sequenced was PBMCs. The rearrangement links TRBV7-2 to TRBJ2-3, with D perhaps matching TRBD1 (5 bases). The receptor comes from a woman aged 45-59 years in good health and CMV-seropositive. CDR3 in DNA: TGTGCCAGCAGCCCAGGGTTCACTAGCACAGATACGCAGTATTTT. It specifies CASSPGFTSTDTQYF. Variable domain in full (rest from reference TRBV7-2 and TRBJ2-3): GAGVSQSPSNKVTEKGKDVELRCDPISGHTALYWYRQSLGQGLEFLIYFQGNSAPDKSGLPSDRFSAERTGGSVSTLTIQRTQQEDSAVYLCASSPGFTSTDTQYFGPGTRLTVL.